This entry lists 3 T cell receptor beta chains sequenced from one sample in a study of vaccination and CD4 T cells after COVID-19. These receptors lack a known antigen. The Oncomine TCR Beta short-read assay was applied to DNA of cultured CD4+ T cells. TCRdb reanalysed the PCR reads using MiXCR and keeps one entry per CDR3 protein. The table records several thousand distinct CDR3 sequences, 60% to 80% of them present only once. The sample's treatment: roughly ten-day PBMC culture with coronavirus spike peptide pools or control peptides (ViraFEST assay). The source material was cultured CD4+ T cells from blood, sampled after SARS-CoV-2 vaccination. These receptor sequences come from a human donor with COVID-19.

This clonotype was recorded a few times. This chain links TRBV20-1 with TRBJ2-5; D might be TRBD2 (6 bases). The CDR3 extends over 13 amino acids. The germline V and J ends were trimmed by 1 base and 7 bases, with 13 bases remaining between them. CDR1 is DFQATT, CDR2 SNEGSKA, per germline (reference sequence). CDR3 loop: CSARGGTPGTQYF. As DNA, the CDR3 is TGCAGTGCTAGAGGGGGGACTCCGGGGACCCAGTACTTC.

The rearrangement uses TRBV20-1 and TRBJ1-2; weak D call: TRBD1 (6 bases). The CDR3 totals 15 residues. Germline V gene data show CDR1 as DFQATT and CDR2 as SNEGSKA (reference sequence). Trimming shortened V by 0 bases and J by 5 bases, and 16 bases separated the two germline ends. The CDR3 DNA reads TGCAGTGCTAGAGATCCCTGGGGGGCGGGATATGGCTACACCTTC. Translation gives CSARDPWGAGYGYTF.

V usage is TRBV19 and J usage is TRBJ2-5, with 10 bases identical to TRBD1. V gave up 5 bases and J gave up 7 bases; unmatched junction bases: 13. This CDR3 comprises 16 residues. Germline CDR1 LNHDA, CDR2 SQIVND (reference sequence). The CDR3 DNA reads as TGTGCCAGTAGTCCCCTCCTGGGACAGGGGACAGTGACCCAGTACTTC. This encodes CASSPLLGQGTVTQYF.